These 22 T cell receptor beta chains share one sample of origin, sequenced in a study of neoadjuvant anti-PD-1 for oral cavity cancer. Assay: immunoSEQ multiplex PCR; the TCRdb copy retains only in-frame clones and omits some. The data hold over 9,500 clones, with 60% to 80% observed a single time. The time point here: after neoadjuvant nivolumab, at surgical resection. The source material was PBMCs, sampled after nivolumab (anti-PD-1) treatment. The source of these receptors is a person aged 35 to 85 with oral cavity squamous cell carcinoma.

This chain joins TRBV4-2 and TRBJ2-2; D perhaps matches TRBD2 (6 bases). V was trimmed by 0 bases and J by 8 bases, leaving 13 bases between them. The CDR3 length is 15 residues. CDR1 and CDR2 from the germline V gene are LGHNA and YNFKEQ. CDR3 residues: CASSQDGGFEGELFF. The CDR3 coding sequence is TGTGCCAGCAGCCAAGATGGAGGGTTTGAGGGGGAGCTGTTTTTT.

The chain is built from TRBV2 and TRBJ2-7; D is undetermined. Germline V gene data show CDR1 as SNHLY and CDR2 as FYNNEI. The V end lost 6 bases, the J end lost 2 bases, and 8 bases lay between the germline ends. The CDR3 consists of 12 residues. In DNA form, the CDR3 reads TGTGCCAGCAGGCCTCGAACCTACGAGCAGTACTTC. It yields the protein CASRPRTYEQYF.

The CDR3: CASSFPGQAYNEQFF. DNA for the CDR3: TGTGCCAGCAGCTTCCCGGGACAGGCTTACAATGAGCAGTTCTTC. This sequence joins TRBV7-9 and TRBJ2-1; TRBD1 matches at 8 bases. J lost 4 bases, V lost 3 bases, and 5 bases had no gene match. CDR1 is SEHNR, CDR2 FQNEAQ, per germline (reference sequence). The CDR3 totals 15 residues.

This chain links TRBV9 with TRBJ2-3; D is unresolved. CDR3 length: 15 residues. Germline CDR1 is SGDLS and CDR2 is YYNGEE. Trimming took off 5 bases at V and 0 bases at J, with 13 bases between the two ends. The CDR3 is CASSPRLVSTDTQYF. CDR3 coding DNA: TGTGCCAGCAGTCCCCGTTTAGTAAGCACAGATACGCAGTATTTT.

This clone has a single count. CDR3 nucleotide sequence: TGTGCCAGCAGCTTCGATGGACAGAACAATCAGCCCCAGCATTTT. Translating it yields CASSFDGQNNQPQHF. The chain recombines TRBV7-2 with TRBJ1-5, with D possibly being TRBD1 (6 bases). Trimming left V 3 bases short and J 3 bases short, with 12 bases between. The CDR3 covers 15 residues. Per the germline V gene, CDR1 is SGHTA and CDR2 is FQGNSA.

The genes are TRBV19 and TRBJ2-7; D might be TRBD1 (5 bases). This CDR3 has 13 amino acids. CDR1 and CDR2 from the germline V gene are LNHDA and SQIVND (reference sequence). V lost 6 bases and J 3 bases, leaving 12 bases between the germline ends. The CDR3 is CASRSVTDYEQYF. The CDR3 DNA reads as TGTGCCAGTAGATCGGTGACAGACTACGAGCAGTACTTC.

A few counts support this clone. The chain has TRBV27 and TRBJ2-7; D perhaps matches TRBD2 (6 bases). The CDR3 is 12 amino acids. CDR1 MNHEY and CDR2 SMNVEV come from the germline V gene (reference sequence). The ends were cut back, 5 bases at V and 8 bases at J, with 13 bases in the middle. CDR3 in DNA: TGTGCCAGCAGTCCCCCCGCGGGAAAGCAGTACTTC. It yields the protein CASSPPAGKQYF.

The V gene is TRBV7-9, the J gene TRBJ2-3; D gene ambiguous. The CDR3 covers 15 residues. The V end lost 3 bases, the J end lost 0 bases, and 10 bases lay between the germline ends. In germline, CDR1 is SEHNR, CDR2 FQNEAQ (reference sequence). The CDR3 sequence is CASSLKAASTDTQYF. The CDR3 DNA is TGTGCCAGCAGCTTGAAGGCGGCTAGCACAGATACGCAGTATTTT.

The V and J genes are TRBV19 and TRBJ1-1; no clear D. The V end lost 11 bases, the J end lost 2 bases, and 12 bases lay between the germline ends. Germline loops: CDR1 LNHDA, CDR2 SQIVND (reference sequence). The CDR3 contains 12 residues. CDR3 region: CASREGNTEAFF. The CDR3 coding sequence is TGTGCCTCCCGGGAGGGAAACACTGAAGCTTTCTTT.

V gene TRBV7-9 combines with J gene TRBJ1-6; tentatively, D is TRBD1 (6 bases). The CDR3 is 15 amino acids. The V end was cut by 2 bases, the J end by 10 bases, with 15 bases between. The germline CDR1 and CDR2 sequences are SEHNR and FQNEAQ (reference sequence). CDR3 in amino acids: CASSLLGRTDSPLHF. The CDR3 DNA reads TGTGCCAGCAGCTTATTGGGGAGGACAGACTCACCCCTCCACTTT. The full variable domain, its missing parts supplied by reference TRBV7-9 and TRBJ1-6, is DTGVSQNPRHKITKRGQNVTFRCDPISEHNRLYWYRQTLGQGPEFLTYFQNEAQLEKSRLLSDRFSAERPKGSFSTLEIQRTEQGDSAMYLCASSLLGRTDSPLHFGNGTRLTVT.

This clone came up a few times. The chain joins TRBV14 to TRBJ2-1; D gene uncertain. V lost 6 bases and J lost 2, with 14 bases in between. CDR1 is SGHDN, CDR2 FVKESK, per germline. CDR3 length: 15 residues. CDR3 residues: CASSPFMLTYNEQFF. DNA of the CDR3: TGTGCCAGCAGTCCGTTTATGTTGACCTACAATGAGCAGTTCTTC.

This chain uses TRBV5-4 with TRBJ2-1, with a possible D match to TRBD2 (6 bases). The CDR3 is 13 residues long. V dropped 0 bases and J dropped 7 bases, with 8 bases sitting between them. Looked up from germline, CDR1 is SGHNT and CDR2 is YYREEE (reference sequence). The CDR3 loop reads CASSLEAGNEQFF. CDR3 nucleotide sequence: TGTGCCAGCAGCTTGGAGGCGGGAAATGAGCAGTTCTTC. The full variable domain, with the rest looked up from reference TRBV5-4 and TRBJ2-1, is ETGVTQSPTHLIKTRGQQVTLRCSSQSGHNTVSWYQQALGQGPQFIFQYYREEENGRGNFPPRFSGLQFPNYSSELNVNALELDDSALYLCASSLEAGNEQFFGPGTRLTVL.

V usage is TRBV19 and J usage is TRBJ2-1; 13 nucleotides match TRBD2. The V and J ends lost 10 bases and 6 bases, in that order; junction bases with no gene match: 12. The CDR3 is 16 amino acids. The germline V gene has CDR1 LNHDA and CDR2 SQIVND (reference sequence). In nucleotides, the CDR3 is TGTGCCACCAAGACTAGCGGGGGGTACCCGTCCAATGAGCAGTTCTTC. Translated: CATKTSGGYPSNEQFF.

The rearrangement links TRBV2 to TRBJ2-7; no definite D call. V was pared by 6 bases and J by 0 bases, with 6 bases between. This CDR3 comprises 12 residues. Germline V gives CDR1 SNHLY, CDR2 FYNNEI. The CDR3 loop is CASSAISYEQYF. The DNA for the CDR3 is TGTGCCAGCAGCGCCATCTCCTACGAGCAGTACTTC.

The rearrangement uses TRBV4-1 and TRBJ1-1; D uncertain. CDR1 is MGHRA, CDR2 YSYEKL, per germline. The CDR3 consists of 14 residues. V lost 0 bases and J lost 3, with 8 bases in between. This CDR3 is CASSQEGFDTEAFF. The CDR3 nucleotides are TGCGCCAGCAGCCAAGAGGGGTTTGACACTGAAGCTTTCTTT.

The chain joins TRBV27 to TRBJ2-7; 7 bases are shared with TRBD2. This CDR3 comprises 15 residues. After removal of 2 bases from V and 2 bases from J, the junction contained 6 bases not matched to a gene. Germline CDR1 and CDR2: MNHEY and SMNVEV (reference sequence). This chain's CDR3 is CASSLGLGGPYEQYF. For the CDR3, the DNA is TGTGCCAGCAGTTTAGGACTAGGAGGCCCCTACGAGCAGTACTTC.

The chain carries TRBV25-1 and TRBJ2-7; TRBD2 matches at 7 bases. After removal of 5 bases from V and 2 bases from J, the junction contained 9 bases not matched to a gene. There are 15 residues in the CDR3. Germline V gene data show CDR1 as MGHDK and CDR2 as SYGVNS. CDR3 in DNA: TGTGCCAGCAGTAGGAAGGCGGGAGTGGCCTACGAGCAGTACTTC. Translating it yields CASSRKAGVAYEQYF.

This clone was detected a few times. This sequence joins TRBV19 and TRBJ2-7, with 8 bases lining up with TRBD1. This CDR3 is 15 amino acids long. CDR1 is LNHDA and CDR2 is SQIVND in the germline V gene (reference sequence). V was clipped by 5 bases and J by 0 bases; unmatched bases: 6. The CDR3 region is CASSDRDRSSYEQYF. The CDR3 DNA reads TGTGCCAGTAGTGACCGGGACAGGAGCTCCTACGAGCAGTACTTC.

This chain uses TRBV21-1 with TRBJ1-2. TRBV21-1 is assigned pseudogene status. The CDR3 is made up of 17 amino acids. This CDR3 reads CASSKEVEGLLNYGYTF. CDR3 sequence (DNA): TGTGCCAGCAGCAAAGAGGTTGAAGGACTGCTTAACTATGGCTACACCTTC.

Within the sample, this clone is medium-sized (0.01 to 0.1%). This chain uses TRBV9 with TRBJ1-6, with TRBD1 matching 10 bases. Germline V lookup: CDR1 SGDLS, CDR2 YYNGEE. The CDR3 totals 15 residues. Germline trimming cut 3 bases from V and 7 bases from J; bases unmatched to any gene: 4. Here the CDR3 DNA reads TGTGCCAGCAGCGCCGGGACAGGGGCCAATTCACCCCTCCACTTT. Amino acids: CASSAGTGANSPLHF.

This rearrangement joins TRBV10-2 to TRBJ1-1; TRBD1 matches 9 bases. The CDR3 contains 14 residues. CDR1 and CDR2 (germline): WSHSY, SAAADI. Trimming took 5 bases from V and 8 from J; bases not matched to a gene: 9. The CDR3 nucleotides are TGCGCCAGCAGTCAGCCGGGACAGGGTGGCGAAGCTTTCTTT. This gives the protein CASSQPGQGGEAFF.

This clone was seen a handful of times. The chain couples TRBV7-9 to TRBJ2-7, with D uncertain. The CDR3 consists of 16 residues. Germline loops: CDR1 SEHNR, CDR2 FQNEAQ (reference sequence). Deletions cut 5 bases from V and 3 bases from J, with 20 bases between. CDR3 region: CASSPSGPNGSYEQYF. In DNA form, the CDR3 reads TGTGCCAGCAGCCCCTCAGGACCGAACGGAAGCTACGAGCAGTACTTC.